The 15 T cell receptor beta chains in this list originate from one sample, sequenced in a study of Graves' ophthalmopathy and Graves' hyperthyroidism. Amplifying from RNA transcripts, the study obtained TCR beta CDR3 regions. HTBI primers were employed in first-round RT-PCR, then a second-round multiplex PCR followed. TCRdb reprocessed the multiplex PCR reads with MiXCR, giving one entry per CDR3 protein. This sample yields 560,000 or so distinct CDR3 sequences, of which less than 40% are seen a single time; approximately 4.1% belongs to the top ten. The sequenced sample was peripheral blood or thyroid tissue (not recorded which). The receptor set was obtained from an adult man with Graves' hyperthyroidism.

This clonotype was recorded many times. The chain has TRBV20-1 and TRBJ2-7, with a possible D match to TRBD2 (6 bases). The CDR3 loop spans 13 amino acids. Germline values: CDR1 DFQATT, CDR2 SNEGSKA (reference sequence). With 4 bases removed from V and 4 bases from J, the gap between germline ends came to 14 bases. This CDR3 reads CSATLMGGYEQYF. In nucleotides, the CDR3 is TGCAGTGCTACCTTGATGGGAGGATACGAGCAGTACTTC.

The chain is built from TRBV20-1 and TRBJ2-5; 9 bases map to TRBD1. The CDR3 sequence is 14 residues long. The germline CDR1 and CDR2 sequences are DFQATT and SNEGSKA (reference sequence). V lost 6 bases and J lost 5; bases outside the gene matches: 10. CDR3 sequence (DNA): TGCAGTGCCAGCAGTTACAGGGGGCGGGAGACCCAGTACTTC. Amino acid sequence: CSASSYRGRETQYF.

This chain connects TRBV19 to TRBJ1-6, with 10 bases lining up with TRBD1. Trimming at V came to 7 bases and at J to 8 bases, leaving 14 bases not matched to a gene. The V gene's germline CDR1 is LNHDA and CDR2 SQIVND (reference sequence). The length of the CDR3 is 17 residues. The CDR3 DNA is TGTGCCAGTAATCCGGGACAGGGGTTTAGTACATATTCACCCCTCCACTTT. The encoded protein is CASNPGQGFSTYSPLHF.

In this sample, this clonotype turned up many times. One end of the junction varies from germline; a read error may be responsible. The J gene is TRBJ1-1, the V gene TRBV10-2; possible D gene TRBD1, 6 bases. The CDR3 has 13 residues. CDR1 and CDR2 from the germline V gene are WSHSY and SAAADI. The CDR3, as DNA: TGTGCCATCAGGGAGGGGGAGAACACTGAAGCTTTCTTT. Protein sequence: CAIREGENTEAFF.

The CDR3 region has the DNA TGTGCCAGCAGTTTATCGCGGCAGGGGTATGGCTACACCTTC. Its translation is CASSLSRQGYGYTF. The V gene is TRBV2, the J gene TRBJ1-2; perhaps TRBD1 as D (6 bases). This CDR3 contains 14 residues. CDR1 and CDR2 (germline): SNHLY, FYNNEI. V lost 5 bases and J lost 5, with 15 bases in between.

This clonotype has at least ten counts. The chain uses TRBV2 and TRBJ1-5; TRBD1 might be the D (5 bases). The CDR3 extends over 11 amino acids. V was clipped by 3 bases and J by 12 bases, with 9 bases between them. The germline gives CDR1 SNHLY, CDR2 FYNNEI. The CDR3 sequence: CASSEYRRQHF. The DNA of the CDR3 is TGTGCCAGCAGTGAGTACAGGCGCCAGCATTTT.

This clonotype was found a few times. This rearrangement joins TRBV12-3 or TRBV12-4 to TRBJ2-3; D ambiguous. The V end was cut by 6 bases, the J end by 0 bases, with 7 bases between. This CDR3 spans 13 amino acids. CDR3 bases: TGTGCCAGCAGGTCAATCAGCACAGATACGCAGTATTTT. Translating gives CASRSISTDTQYF.

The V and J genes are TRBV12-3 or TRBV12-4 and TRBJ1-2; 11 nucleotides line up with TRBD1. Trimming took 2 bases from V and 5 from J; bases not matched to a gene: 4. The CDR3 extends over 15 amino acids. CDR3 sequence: CASSLLGQGGYGYTF. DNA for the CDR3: TGTGCCAGCAGTTTATTGGGACAGGGGGGGTATGGCTACACCTTC.

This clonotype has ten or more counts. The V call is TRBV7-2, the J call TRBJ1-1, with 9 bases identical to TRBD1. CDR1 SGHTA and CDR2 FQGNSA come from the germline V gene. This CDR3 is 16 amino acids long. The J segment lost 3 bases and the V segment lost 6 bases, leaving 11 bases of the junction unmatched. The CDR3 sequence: CASRPGTGSLYTEAFF. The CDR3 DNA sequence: TGTGCCAGCAGACCCGGGACAGGGAGTTTGTACACTGAAGCTTTCTTT.

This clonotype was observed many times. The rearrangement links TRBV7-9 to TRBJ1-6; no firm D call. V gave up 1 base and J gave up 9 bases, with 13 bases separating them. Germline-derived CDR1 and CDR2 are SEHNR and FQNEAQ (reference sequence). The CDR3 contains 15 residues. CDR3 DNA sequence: TGTGCCAGCAGCTTAGAGGGAATGGAATTTTCACCCCTCCACTTT. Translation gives CASSLEGMEFSPLHF.

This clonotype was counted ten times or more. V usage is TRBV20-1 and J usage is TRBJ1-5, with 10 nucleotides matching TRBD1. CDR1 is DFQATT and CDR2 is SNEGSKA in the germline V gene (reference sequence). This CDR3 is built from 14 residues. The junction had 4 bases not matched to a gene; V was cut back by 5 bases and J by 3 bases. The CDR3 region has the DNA TGCAGTGCTGGGGACAGGGGAGTCAATCAGCCCCAGCATTTT. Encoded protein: CSAGDRGVNQPQHF.

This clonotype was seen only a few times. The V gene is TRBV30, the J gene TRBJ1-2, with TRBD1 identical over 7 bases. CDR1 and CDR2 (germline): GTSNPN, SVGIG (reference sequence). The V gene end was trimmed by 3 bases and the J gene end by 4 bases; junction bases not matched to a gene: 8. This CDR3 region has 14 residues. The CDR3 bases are TGTGCCTGGAGCGCACAGGGGACTCGCTATGGCTACACCTTC. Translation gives CAWSAQGTRYGYTF.

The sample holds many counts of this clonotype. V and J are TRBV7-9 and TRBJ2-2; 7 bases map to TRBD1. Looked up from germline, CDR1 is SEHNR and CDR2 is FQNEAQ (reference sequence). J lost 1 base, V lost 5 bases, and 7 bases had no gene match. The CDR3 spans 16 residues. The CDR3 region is CASSVRQGRNTGELFF. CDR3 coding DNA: TGTGCCAGCAGCGTCCGACAGGGTCGGAACACCGGGGAGCTGTTTTTT.

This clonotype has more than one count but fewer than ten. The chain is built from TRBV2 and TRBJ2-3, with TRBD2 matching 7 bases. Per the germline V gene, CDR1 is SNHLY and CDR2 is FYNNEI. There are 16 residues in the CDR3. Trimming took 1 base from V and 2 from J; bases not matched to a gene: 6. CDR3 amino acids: CASSEVAGEITDTQYF. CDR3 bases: TGTGCCAGCAGTGAAGTTGCGGGAGAGATCACAGATACGCAGTATTTT.

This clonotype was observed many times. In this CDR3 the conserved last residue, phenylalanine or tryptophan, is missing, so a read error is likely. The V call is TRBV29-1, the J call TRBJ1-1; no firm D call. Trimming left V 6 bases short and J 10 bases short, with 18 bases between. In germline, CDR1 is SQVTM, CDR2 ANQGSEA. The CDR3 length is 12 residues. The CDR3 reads CSVGSTVLGAFS. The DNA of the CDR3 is TGCAGCGTGGGATCGACGGTGTTAGGAGCTTTCTCT.